A single sample is the source of the 4 T cell receptor beta chains below, sequenced in a study of response to subunit inactivated influenza vaccine. TCRdb re-derived calls from the RT-PCR reads in MiXCR, one entry per CDR3 protein. The table records around 520,000 distinct CDR3 sequences, about 25% of them present only once. The source material was CD4+ T cells sorted from PBMCs, sampled roughly 5 days after vaccination. These receptors were obtained from a man aged 45-65 years who received an inactivated influenza vaccine.

This clonotype was detected only a few times. This chain links TRBV6-5 with TRBJ1-5, with 9 nucleotides matching TRBD1. V dropped 4 bases and J dropped 3; count of bases not matched to a gene: 4. This CDR3 is built from 15 residues. Per germline, CDR1 MNHEY and CDR2 SVGAGI. The chain's CDR3 is CASSFRTGDNQPQHF. In DNA, the CDR3 is TGTGCCAGCAGTTTCCGGACAGGGGACAATCAGCCCCAGCATTTT.

This clonotype occurred a few times. The genes are TRBV20-1 and TRBJ1-2, with a weak D call TRBD1 (6 bases). The CDR3 is 12 residues long. Trimming removed 3 bases at V and 5 bases at J, with 10 bases between. The V gene's germline CDR1 is DFQATT and CDR2 SNEGSKA (reference sequence). For the CDR3, the DNA is TGCAGTGCTAGGTGGGGGCTGTATGGCTACACCTTC. This sequence encodes CSARWGLYGYTF.

There are a few counts of this clonotype. J is TRBJ1-4 and V is TRBV6-5; TRBD1 matches at 9 bases. The germline CDR1 and CDR2 sequences are MNHEY and SVGAGI. V gave up 4 bases and J gave up 8 bases; unmatched junction bases: 11. The CDR3 has 16 amino acids. The CDR3 region has the DNA TGTGCCAGCAGTTCCCTGGGACAGGGACGTGGAGAAAAACTGTTTTTT. Its translation: CASSSLGQGRGEKLFF.

V is TRBV3-1 and J is TRBJ1-1; 9 bases map to TRBD1. CDR1 and CDR2 from the germline V gene are LGHDT and YNNKEL (reference sequence). The junction had 8 bases not matched to a gene; V was cut back by 1 base and J by 5 bases. The CDR3 consists of 16 residues. The CDR3 DNA reads TGTGCCAGCAGCCAAGGGGGGACAGGGAAGAGGACTGAAGCTTTCTTT. Translation gives CASSQGGTGKRTEAFF.